The following is a TCR beta chain sequence with its context. What it binds is unknown. The data originate from a study of cytomegalovirus exposure and HLA in healthy donors. Study conclusions and caveats: Three CMV-associated chains were confirmed in vitro to be specific for CMV antigens. First-cohort TCR clusters tended to co-occur in the approximately 130 validation repertoires, a later analysis found. Reportedly, cytomegalovirus status was diagnosed with high sensitivity and specificity.

The V and J ends lost 7 bases and 8 bases respectively, with 11 bases between them. The germline V gene encodes CDR1 MNHEY and CDR2 SVGAGI. The CDR3 is 11 residues long. Clones were sequenced by immunoSEQ multiplex PCR, and TCRdb holds only the in-frame ones, with some missing. The sample carries approximately 110,000 clones, approximately 94% recorded once. The sequence was collected from a woman aged 18-29 years in good health and CMV-seronegative. The sample consisted of PBMCs. The chain has TRBV6-5 and TRBJ1-2; D gene unclear. Written as DNA, the CDR3 is TGTGCCAGCACTACAGAGGGCGGCTACACCTTC. It yields the protein CASTTEGGYTF.